This T cell receptor (beta chain) came from a study of blood T cell repertoires in COVID-19. In the study overall: The analysed material was cDNA or gDNA that came from T cells, B-cell-depleted T cells, or PBMCs.

On this clone itself: The identical CDR3 is also encoded by other nucleotide sequences in the sample.

J lost 5 bases, V lost 4 bases, and 5 bases had no gene match. Germline V gives CDR1 SEHNR, CDR2 FQNEAQ (reference sequence). The length of the CDR3 is 14 residues. The authors' processing: Estimates of nucleated cell counts were drawn from the amplification of reference gene primers. Sequencing was performed with immunoSEQ multiplex PCR; in TCRdb, only in-frame clones are kept and a portion is missing. The D gene and trimming were derived from the DNA, and the V and J assignments and clone size from that table. The data contain about 210,000 clones, around 84% of them singletons. Sequencing was done on a sample of peripheral blood. The source of this sequence is a woman older than 75 with COVID-19, enrolled during active disease. This chain connects TRBV7-9 to TRBJ1-1; 9 bases agree with TRBD1. This chain's CDR3 is CASSSQGARTEAFF. In nucleotides, the CDR3 is TGTGCCAGCAGCTCACAGGGGGCAAGGACTGAAGCTTTCTTT.